This T cell receptor beta chain was recorded in a study of memory CD4+ T cells and cytomegalovirus serostatus (dated by TCRdb to the late 2010s). Regarding the complete study: The cohort included about 33 healthy adults from Belgium, of whom 9 were CMV seropositive and approximately 25 were CMV seronegative. The study sequenced CD4+ memory TCRbeta repertoires of a Belgian cohort with known cytomegalovirus serostatus to replicate a published TCR-based CMV serostatus classifier.

A FACSAria II was used to sort memory CD4+ T cells, defined as single viable CD3+CD4+CD8-CD45RO+ cells. CMV serostatus was determined with a Roche Elecsys assay detecting serum IgG against CMV pp150, pp28, p38 and p52. After the samples were thawed, total CD4+ T cells were enriched through positive selection using CD4 magnetic microbeads. The samples came from a separate study whose specific focus was interrogating the CD4+ T cell memory repertoire. Peripheral blood mononuclear cells were isolated and cryopreserved according to standard operating procedures, and serum was kept at -80 degrees C. The staining relied on CD3-PerCP (BW264/56), CD4-APC (RPA-T4), CD45RO-PE (UCHT1) and CD8-Pacific Orange (3B5) antibodies, and Sytox blue was used to exclude non-viable cells. Notes on this clone: The antigen it recognizes is unknown. No per-base quality is available; no much larger clone lies one base away.

Looking up the germline V gene yields CDR1 KGHSH and CDR2 LQKENI. V loses 1 base of germline sequence and J loses 2 bases, and the interval between the two ends is 17 bases. The CDR3, cysteine through phenylalanine, is 17 amino acids long. This entry keeps only the CDR3 DNA: 51 bases, framed from base 1. Genomic DNA was extracted from sorted cells with the Quick-DNA Microprep Kit. TCRbeta DNA was amplified with the immunoSEQ hsTCRbeta kit following the manufacturer's protocol. TCRbeta libraries were sequenced on an Illumina MiSeq instrument. Per the authors' processing: Following removal of out-of-frame sequences, approximately 2.1 million distinct TCRbeta sequences were retained, with an average of around 67,000 per individual. Each individual was scored according to the count of roughly 170 previously reported CMV-associated TCRbeta sequences and the total productive distinct TCRbeta count. A beta-binomial model was reimplemented in Python, and random forests from scikit-learn, run with default parameters, were trained on data from the US cohort. On the Belgian cohort, classifier performance was reported as the median AUC, along with percentile confidence intervals, across 10,000 bootstrap iterations. Entries here come from immuneACCESS through TCRdb and include only in-frame sequences with V and J called. Some clones fail to appear in such tables; in the studies checked, an unresolved V gene covers under half of the shortfall, and the cause of the remainder is unknown. The V and J calls and clone size were taken over from that table, and D and trimming were inferred from the DNA. This sample has about 60,000 clones in its table, and under 80% of those were observed once. The ten largest clones take up 0.75% to 0.85% of the sample.

Study-wide conclusions, independent of this receptor: The original-framework classifier achieved a median bootstrapped AUC of about 0.95 with a 95% CI of 0.76-1.00 on the Belgian cohort. For predicting CMV serostatus, the median bootstrapped AUC was approximately 0.95 using the original framework and over 0.9 using a US-trained random forest. Only CD4+CD45RO+ memory cells were sequenced, unlike the original study, which covered naive and memory CD4+ and CD8+ populations. Among the 150 or so previously reported CMV-associated TCRbeta sequences, some 62 showed up in the CD4+ memory repertoires, with each one found in between one and five individuals. The results were interpreted as suggesting that the CMV-associated TCR signature is largely present in the CD4+ memory repertoire.

Recombination joined TRBV18 with TRBJ1-2, with the D gene not clear enough to name. Input material: memory CD4+ T cells from blood. The receptor's source is an adult in good health and CMV-seronegative. The sequenced DNA: TGTGCCAGCTCACCACGTGGTCTTGAGGTTATCAACTATGGCTACACCTTC. Translated, this gives CASSPRGLEVINYGYTF.